The TCR beta chain described here comes from a study of T cells in localized non-small cell lung cancer. A remark on this clone: Its antigen remains unidentified.

Overall study results and limits: Heterogeneity stays possible, as sequencing covered only one tumor region. Highest T cell clonality was seen in uninvolved adjacent lung, surpassing that measured in tumor. With higher T cell density in blood came longer overall survival. Turning up in adjacent lung were a median approximately 60 of the top 100 tumor clones.

Profiling relied on immunoSEQ multiplex PCR, and the TCRdb table lists in-frame clones only, not all of them. The table has 75,000 to 80,000 clones, about 88% seen once. This CDR3 is 12 amino acids long. The germline V gene encodes CDR1 SQVTM and CDR2 ANQGSEA. The V and J ends lost 4 bases and 4 bases, in that order; junction bases with no gene match: 2. The rearrangement joins TRBV29-1 to TRBJ2-3; 7 nucleotides align to TRBD2. The sequences come from peripheral blood, collected before any cancer treatment. The clonotype originates from a woman aged 40 to 75 with stage I squamous cell lung carcinoma. The CDR3: CSVVLAADTQYF. As DNA, the CDR3 is TGCAGCGTTGTTCTAGCGGCAGATACGCAGTATTTT.